Each of the 10 T cell receptor beta chains below was sequenced from the same sample in a study of shared clonotypes between healthy human individuals (TCRdb year 2020). Library preparation was by the immunoSEQ multiplex PCR assay. This is the immuneACCESS table as TCRdb keeps it, with only in-frame sequences that have V and J called. A part of the clones is gone; compared with another copy, unresolved V genes explain less than half, and the rest is unexplained. The sample table contains roughly 1,800,000 clones; only one count was recorded for approximately 94% of them. Together, the top ten hold under 1.5% of the sample. CD8 naive samples consisted of CD45RO-negative cells that were positively selected for CCR7, yielding a CD45RA+CCR7+ population without TemRA cells. The material sequenced was naive CD8+ T cells sorted from blood. Interpreted using the paper, the cell subset or site label stands for: CD45RA+CCR7+. Receptors originate from a man aged 18 to 35 in good health.

This clone was counted once. The genes are TRBV2 and TRBJ1-6; 8 bases are a match to TRBD1. The CDR3 covers 15 residues. CDR1 is SNHLY, CDR2 FYNNEI, per germline. Trimming took 3 bases from V and 8 from J; bases not matched to a gene: 6. The DNA of the CDR3 is TGTGCCAGCAGTGATACAAGGACAGGGTATTCACCCCTCCACTTT. Protein sequence: CASSDTRTGYSPLHF. Combining the CDR3 with reference TRBV2 and TRBJ1-6 gives the whole variable domain EPEVTQTPSHQVTQMGQEVILRCVPISNHLYFYWYRQILGQKVEFLVSFYNNEISEKSEIFDDQFSVERPDGSNFTLKIRSTKLEDSAMYFCASSDTRTGYSPLHFGNGTRLTVT.

Notes on this clone: The same CDR3 arises from other DNA sequences in this sample as well. The CDR3 reads CASSPPGQAYEQYF. The DNA for the CDR3 is TGTGCCAGCAGCCCACCGGGACAAGCCTACGAGCAGTACTTC. V and J are TRBV7-9 and TRBJ2-7; perhaps TRBD1 as D (6 bases). V dropped 5 bases and J dropped 2 bases, with 13 bases sitting between them. The germline CDR1 and CDR2 sequences are SEHNR and FQNEAQ (reference sequence). CDR3 length: 14 amino acids.

The chain joins TRBV7-9 to TRBJ2-2; TRBD1 matches 8 bases. The V and J ends lost 3 bases and 3 bases, in that order; junction bases with no gene match: 3. The CDR3 totals 15 residues. Per the germline V gene, CDR1 is SEHNR and CDR2 is FQNEAQ (reference sequence). The CDR3 region is CASSFPTGDTGELFF. Written as DNA, the CDR3 is TGTGCCAGCAGCTTCCCGACAGGGGACACCGGGGAGCTGTTTTTT.

The rearrangement joins TRBV5-4 to TRBJ1-6; D is perhaps TRBD1 (5 bases). Germline CDR1 is SGHNT and CDR2 is YYREEE (reference sequence). V lost 0 bases and J lost 10, with 14 bases in between. The CDR3 covers 15 residues. The CDR3 loop reads CASSLAWGDDSPLHF. The CDR3 DNA reads TGTGCCAGCAGCTTGGCCTGGGGCGATGACTCACCCCTCCACTTT.

This clone is a singleton in its sample. The rearrangement joins TRBV4-1 to TRBJ1-4, with unresolved D. Per the germline V gene, CDR1 is MGHRA and CDR2 is YSYEKL. V was trimmed by 0 bases and J by 4 bases, leaving 6 bases between them. CDR3 size: 14 residues. CDR3 DNA: TGCGCCAGCAGCCAAGAGGGGTTTAATGAAAAACTGTTTTTT. As protein: CASSQEGFNEKLFF.

V usage is TRBV13 and J usage is TRBJ2-7; TRBD2 matches at 14 bases. J was trimmed by 5 bases and V by 3 bases; bases with no gene match: 6. Germline CDR1 is PRHDT and CDR2 is FYEKMQ (reference sequence). The CDR3 consists of 16 residues. The DNA for the CDR3 is TGTGCCAGCAGCTTTCAGACTAGCGGGAGGGCCGACGAGCAGTACTTC. Its translation is CASSFQTSGRADEQYF. Full variable domain (remainder filled in from reference TRBV13 and TRBJ2-7): AAGVIQSPRHLIKEKRETATLKCYPIPRHDTVYWYQQGPGQDPQFLISFYEKMQSDKGSIPDRFSAQQFSDYHSELNMSSLELGDSALYFCASSFQTSGRADEQYFGPGTRLTVT.

This chain connects TRBV9 to TRBJ2-6; D is ambiguous. The CDR3 sequence is 15 residues long. Germline V lookup: CDR1 SGDLS, CDR2 YYNGEE. V gave up 3 bases and J gave up 2 bases, with 9 bases separating them. This CDR3 reads CASSADGAGANVLTF. The CDR3 DNA reads as TGTGCCAGCAGCGCAGATGGGGCTGGGGCCAACGTCCTGACTTTC.

The rearrangement links TRBV27 to TRBJ2-7; 10 positions agree with TRBD2. CDR1 is MNHEY and CDR2 is SMNVEV in the germline V gene (reference sequence). This CDR3 spans 15 amino acids. V trimming: 6 bases; J trimming: 2 bases; junction bases outside the gene matches: 7. Here the CDR3 reads CASSNVAGGAYEQYF. The CDR3 bases are TGTGCCAGCAGCAACGTAGCGGGAGGTGCCTACGAGCAGTACTTC.

About this clone itself: Other DNA sequences in the same sample also yield this CDR3. The CDR3 coding sequence is TGTGCCAGTAGTGCCGGGACAGATAATTCACCCCTCCACTTT. Translated, it gives CASSAGTDNSPLHF. V gene TRBV19 combines with J gene TRBJ1-6, with 7 bases aligning to TRBD1. V lost 5 bases and J lost 5; bases outside the gene matches: 3. In germline, CDR1 is LNHDA, CDR2 SQIVND (reference sequence). This CDR3 is 14 amino acids long. Looking up the rest from reference TRBV19 and TRBJ1-6 gives the full variable domain: DGGITQSPKYLFRKEGQNVTLSCEQNLNHDAMYWYRQDPGQGLRLIYYSQIVNDFQKGDIAEGYSVSREKKESFPLTVTSAQKNPTAFYLCASSAGTDNSPLHFGNGTRLTVT.

The chain employs TRBV2 and TRBJ2-2; D might be TRBD1 (6 bases). Germline V gives CDR1 SNHLY, CDR2 FYNNEI. The CDR3 loop spans 15 amino acids. V was pared by 3 bases and J by 6 bases, with 14 bases between. This CDR3 is CASSDPQGLAGELFF. The CDR3 DNA sequence: TGTGCCAGCAGTGACCCACAGGGTTTGGCCGGGGAGCTGTTTTTT.